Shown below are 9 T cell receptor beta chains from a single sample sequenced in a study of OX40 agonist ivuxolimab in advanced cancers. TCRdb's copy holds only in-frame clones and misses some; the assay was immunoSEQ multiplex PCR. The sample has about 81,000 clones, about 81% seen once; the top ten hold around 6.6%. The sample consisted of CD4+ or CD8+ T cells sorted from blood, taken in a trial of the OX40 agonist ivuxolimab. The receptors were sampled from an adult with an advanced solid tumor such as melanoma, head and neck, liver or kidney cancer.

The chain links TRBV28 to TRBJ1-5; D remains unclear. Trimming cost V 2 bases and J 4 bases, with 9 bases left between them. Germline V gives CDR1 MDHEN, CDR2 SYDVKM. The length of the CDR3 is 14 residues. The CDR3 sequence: CASSLRQRNQPQHF. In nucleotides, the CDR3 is TGTGCCAGCAGTTTACGGCAGAGGAATCAGCCCCAGCATTTT.

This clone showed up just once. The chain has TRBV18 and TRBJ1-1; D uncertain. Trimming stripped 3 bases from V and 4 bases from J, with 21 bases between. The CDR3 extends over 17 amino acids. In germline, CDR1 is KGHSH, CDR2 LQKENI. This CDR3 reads CASSPGGEKASSTEAFF. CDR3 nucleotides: TGTGCCAGCTCACCGGGTGGGGAGAAGGCATCATCCACTGAAGCTTTCTTT.

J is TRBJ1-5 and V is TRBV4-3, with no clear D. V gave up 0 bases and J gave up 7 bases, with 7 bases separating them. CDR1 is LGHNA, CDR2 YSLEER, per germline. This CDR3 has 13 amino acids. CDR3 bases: TGCGCCAGCAGCCAAGATTCTAGGCAGCCCCAGCATTTT. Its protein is CASSQDSRQPQHF.

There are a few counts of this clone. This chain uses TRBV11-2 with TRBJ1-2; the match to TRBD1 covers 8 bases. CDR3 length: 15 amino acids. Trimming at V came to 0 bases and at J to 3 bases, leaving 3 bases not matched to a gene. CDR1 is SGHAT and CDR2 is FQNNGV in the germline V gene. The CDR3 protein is CASSLETGVYYGYTF. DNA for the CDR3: TGTGCCAGCAGCTTAGAGACAGGGGTTTACTATGGCTACACCTTC.

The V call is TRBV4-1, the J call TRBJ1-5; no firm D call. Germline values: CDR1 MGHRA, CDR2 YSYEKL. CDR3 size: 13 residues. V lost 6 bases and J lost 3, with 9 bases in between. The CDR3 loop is CASSAGLNQPQHF. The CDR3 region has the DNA TGCGCCAGCAGTGCAGGCCTCAATCAGCCCCAGCATTTT.

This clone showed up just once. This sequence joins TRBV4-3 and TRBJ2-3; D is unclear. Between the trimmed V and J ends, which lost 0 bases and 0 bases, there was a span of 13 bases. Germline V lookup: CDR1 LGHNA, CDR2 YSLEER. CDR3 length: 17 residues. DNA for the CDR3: TGCGCCAGCAGCCAAGAGGGCGAGAATCCTAGCACAGATACGCAGTATTTT. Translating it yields CASSQEGENPSTDTQYF.

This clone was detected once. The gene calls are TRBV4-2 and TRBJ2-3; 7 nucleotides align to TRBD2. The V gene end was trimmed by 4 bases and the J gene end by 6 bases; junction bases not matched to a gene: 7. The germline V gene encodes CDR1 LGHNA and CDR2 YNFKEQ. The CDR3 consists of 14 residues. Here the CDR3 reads CASSPEELADTQYF. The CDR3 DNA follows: TGTGCCAGCAGCCCCGAGGAACTAGCGGATACGCAGTATTTT.

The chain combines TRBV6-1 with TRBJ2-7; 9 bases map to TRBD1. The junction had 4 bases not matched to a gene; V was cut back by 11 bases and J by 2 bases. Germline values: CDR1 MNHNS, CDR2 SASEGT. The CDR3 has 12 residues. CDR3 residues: CAVGQGTYEQYV. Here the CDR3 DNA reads TGTGCCGTGGGACAGGGAACCTACGAGCAGTACGTC.

DNA for the CDR3: TGTGCCAGCCTACCTATGGGCACATATATGAACACTGAAGCTTTCTTT. Residues: CASLPMGTYMNTEAFF. V gene TRBV7-8 combines with J gene TRBJ1-1, with D unresolved. With 8 bases removed from V and 0 bases from J, the gap between germline ends came to 19 bases. There are 16 residues in the CDR3. Germline V gives CDR1 SGHVS, CDR2 FQNEAQ.